This T cell receptor (beta chain) is from a study of blood T cell repertoires in COVID-19. The ends were cut back, 0 bases at V and 3 bases at J, with 7 bases in the middle. The CDR3 extends over 13 amino acids. CDR1 is SGHNT and CDR2 is YYREEE in the germline V gene (reference sequence). Assay: immunoSEQ multiplex PCR; the TCRdb copy retains only in-frame clones and omits some. In the table there are about 150,000 clones, 80% to 90% of which are singletons. The chain employs TRBV5-4 and TRBJ2-7; no reliable D call. Sequencing input: peripheral blood. The clonotype originates from a man aged 18 to 35 with COVID-19, enrolled during active disease. CDR3 DNA: TGTGCCAGCAGCTTGGGGCAGGACTACGAGCAGTACTTC. It translates to CASSLGQDYEQYF. The whole variable domain, remainder taken from reference TRBV5-4 and TRBJ2-7, is ETGVTQSPTHLIKTRGQQVTLRCSSQSGHNTVSWYQQALGQGPQFIFQYYREEENGRGNFPPRFSGLQFPNYSSELNVNALELDDSALYLCASSLGQDYEQYFGPGTRLTVT.